The clone carrying this T cell receptor beta chain was detected a few times. The CDR3 contains 13 residues. Looked up from germline, CDR1 is MNHNS and CDR2 is SASEGT. V lost 8 bases and J 1 base, leaving 11 bases between the germline ends. The study defined stable Graves' hyperthyroidism as no ophthalmopathy progression within 18 months. Lactation, pregnancy, other autoimmune disease or uncontrolled infection excluded patients. Amplification of TCR beta CDR3 regions was performed using RNA transcripts as template. Primed by the HTBI set, a first-round RT-PCR was run on the TCR CDR3. TCRdb processed the multiplex PCR reads anew with MiXCR; each CDR3 protein has one entry. The sample has approximately 700,000 distinct CDR3 sequences, 16% seen once. These data come from a study of T cells in Graves' hyperthyroidism and ophthalmopathy. Study overall: Blood was drawn when the patient was first diagnosed and still untreated.

This rearrangement joins TRBV6-1 to TRBJ1-1; possibly TRBD1 for D (6 bases). The clonotype comes from a young man with Graves' hyperthyroidism. Sequencing used blood. CDR3 coding DNA: TGTGCCAGCTGTAGGACAGCGAACACTGAAGCTTTCTTT. Its translation: CASCRTANTEAFF.